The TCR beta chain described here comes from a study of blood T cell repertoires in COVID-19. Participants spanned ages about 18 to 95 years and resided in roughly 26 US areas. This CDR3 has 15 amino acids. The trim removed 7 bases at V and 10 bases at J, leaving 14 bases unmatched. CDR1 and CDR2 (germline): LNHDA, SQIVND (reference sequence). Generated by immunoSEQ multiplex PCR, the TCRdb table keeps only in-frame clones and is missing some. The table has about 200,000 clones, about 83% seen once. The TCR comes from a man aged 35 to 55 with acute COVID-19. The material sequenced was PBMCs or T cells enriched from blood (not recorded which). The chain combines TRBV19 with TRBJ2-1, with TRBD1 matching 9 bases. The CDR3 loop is CASNPGQGFFTEQFF. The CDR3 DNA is TGTGCCAGTAACCCGGGACAGGGTTTTTTTACCGAGCAGTTCTTC.